Listed below are T cell receptor beta chains from one sample, sequenced in a study of T cell responses to AZD1222 COVID-19 vaccine. Produced via immunoSEQ multiplex PCR; TCRdb's table is partial and in-frame only. This table has roughly 150,000 clones, around 93% appearing once. The sample here was peripheral blood, taken on day 0 of AZD1222 vaccination. The receptors shown here come from an adult in good health. Both conserved end residues are part of each CDR3. D genes are given only for firm matches. Clone size appears in some rows only: once, few, many, or a class for an expanded clone.

D gene	clone size	V gene	J gene	CDR3 protein	CDR3 DNA
TRBD1	once	TRBV12-3/TRBV12-4	TRBJ1-2	CASSRATGVGYTF	TGTGCCAGCAGCCGCGCCACAGGGGTGGGCTACACCTTC
TRBD1	NA	TRBV28	TRBJ1-2	CASSSVGTDLYGYTF	TGTGCCAGCAGTTCTGTAGGGACAGATCTATATGGCTACACCTTC
NA	NA	TRBV18	TRBJ1-2	CASSTLRGDYGYTF	TGTGCCAGCTCAACCCTAAGGGGCGACTATGGCTACACCTTC
NA	NA	TRBV5-1	TRBJ1-2	CASRTRAGPDYGYTF	TGCGCCAGCAGGACCCGTGCGGGACCCGACTATGGCTACACCTTC
NA	NA	TRBV7-8	TRBJ1-3	CASSLTQGSYTIYF	TGTGCCAGCAGCTTAACCCAGGGGTCCTACACCATATATTTT
TRBD1	NA	TRBV4-3	TRBJ1-2	CASSLRGQGGGYGYTF	TGCGCCAGCAGCCTTAGGGGACAGGGAGGAGGCTATGGCTACACCTTC
NA	NA	TRBV19	TRBJ2-5	CASSLTQTQETQYF	TGTGCCAGTAGTCTCACGCAGACACAAGAGACCCAGTACTTC
NA	NA	TRBV27	TRBJ2-1	CASRPSYGGYNEQFF	TGTGCCAGCAGGCCCTCCTACGGGGGTTACAATGAGCAGTTCTTC
NA	NA	TRBV9	TRBJ1-2	CASRNYGYTF	TGTGCCAGCAGGAACTATGGCTACACCTTC
NA	NA	TRBV11-3	TRBJ2-7	CASSSPILRLSYEQYF	TGTGCCAGCAGCTCCCCTATTTTACGATTATCCTACGAGCAGTACTTC
NA	NA	TRBV6-5	TRBJ1-5	CASSYSFGDYQPQHF	TGTGCCAGCAGTTACTCGTTCGGGGACTATCAGCCCCAGCATTTT
NA	once	TRBV7-9	TRBJ1-2	CASSLEWDPVGGYTF	TGTGCCAGCAGCTTGGAATGGGACCCGGTGGGCGGCTACACCTTC
NA	few	TRBV28	TRBJ1-5	CASNPTGLTGYSNQPQHF	TGTGCCAGCAACCCAACAGGGCTGACGGGGTATAGCAATCAGCCCCAGCATTTT
TRBD1	NA	TRBV10-3	TRBJ1-2	CAIRTGGGSYGYTF	TGTGCCATCAGGACAGGGGGCGGCAGCTATGGCTACACCTTC
NA	once	TRBV5-1	TRBJ2-7	CASSLSGDEQYF	TGCGCCAGCAGCTTGTCGGGCGACGAGCAGTACTTC
NA	NA	TRBV7-2	TRBJ1-1	CASSFALATEAFF	TGTGCCAGCAGCTTCGCCTTAGCGACTGAAGCTTTCTTT
NA	once	TRBV5-6	TRBJ1-4	CASSLMGTATNEKLFF	TGTGCCAGCAGCTTGATGGGTACAGCAACTAATGAAAAACTGTTTTTT
NA	NA	TRBV10-3	TRBJ1-5	CAIGTAGGPQHF	TGTGCCATCGGGACCGCCGGTGGGCCCCAGCATTTT
NA	NA	TRBV28	TRBJ2-6	CASSSMGASGANVLTF	TGTGCCAGCAGTTCTATGGGGGCCTCTGGGGCCAACGTCCTGACTTTC
TRBD1	few	TRBV29-1	TRBJ1-4	CSVESDRTGKLFF	TGCAGCGTTGAATCTGATAGGACAGGGAAACTGTTTTTT
NA	NA	TRBV19	TRBJ2-1	CASSIGHLAKRNEQFF	TGTGCCAGTAGTATAGGGCACCTAGCTAAGCGCAATGAGCAGTTCTTC
NA	once	TRBV28	TRBJ2-1	CASRKSSNEQFF	TGTGCCAGCAGAAAATCGTCCAATGAGCAGTTCTTC
TRBD2	NA	TRBV7-2	TRBJ2-5	CASSLVGAGGLTEETQYF	TGTGCCAGCAGCTTAGTTGGGGCGGGGGGGCTCACGGAAGAGACCCAGTACTTC
NA	NA	TRBV6-5	TRBJ1-5	CASSYFNQPQHF	TGTGCCAGCAGTTACTTCAATCAGCCCCAGCATTTT
NA	NA	TRBV7-9	TRBJ2-7	CASSLISGRVYEQYF	TGTGCCAGCAGCTTAATATCGGGCAGGGTCTACGAGCAGTACTTC
NA	NA	TRBV3-1/TRBV3-2	TRBJ1-2	CASSQDRGGSGYTF	TGTGCCAGCAGCCAAGATAGAGGAGGAAGCGGCTACACCTTC
TRBD1	NA	TRBV13	TRBJ1-2	CASSQIRQGGGYTF	TGTGCCAGCAGCCAAATAAGACAGGGAGGAGGCTACACCTTC
TRBD1	NA	TRBV7-9	TRBJ1-5	CASSPQGAGQPQHF	TGTGCCAGCAGTCCACAGGGGGCGGGTCAGCCCCAGCATTTT
NA	NA	TRBV6-5	TRBJ1-4	CASSLDRSGEKLFF	TGTGCCAGCAGTCTCGACAGGTCCGGCGAAAAACTGTTTTTT
NA	NA	TRBV19	TRBJ1-3	CASSSNRNSGNTIYF	TGTGCCAGTAGTAGTAACAGAAACTCTGGAAACACCATATATTTT
NA	once	TRBV30	TRBJ1-3	CAWSPFGSFVGNTIYF	TGTGCCTGGAGTCCATTTGGGTCTTTCGTTGGAAACACCATATATTTT
NA	NA	TRBV13	TRBJ1-3	CASSLGKSGNTIYF	TGTGCCAGCAGCTTAGGGAAATCTGGAAACACCATATATTTT
NA	NA	TRBV7-9	TRBJ1-4	CASSLRGANEKLFF	TGTGCCAGCAGCTTACGAGGGGCTAATGAAAAACTGTTTTTT
NA	NA	TRBV7-7	TRBJ2-2	CASSPRSGGGGELFF	TGTGCTAGCAGCCCCCGATCAGGGGGAGGCGGGGAGCTGTTTTTT
NA	NA	TRBV28	TRBJ1-1	CASSQLGRGQAFF	TGTGCCAGCAGTCAATTAGGGCGAGGGCAAGCTTTCTTT
NA	NA	TRBV5-1	TRBJ2-1	CASSLNPIDSPDNEQFF	TGCGCCAGCAGCTTGAACCCCATCGACAGCCCAGACAATGAGCAGTTCTTC
NA	NA	TRBV5-5	TRBJ1-2	CASTPGGHGLFYGYTF	TGTGCCAGCACCCCGGGGGGACACGGACTATTCTATGGCTACACCTTC
NA	NA	TRBV24-1	TRBJ2-5	CATSDPGGLGGETQYF	TGTGCCACCAGTGATCCCGGGGGGCTCGGTGGAGAGACCCAGTACTTC
NA	NA	TRBV11-3	TRBJ2-5	CASNPGHQGTQYF	TGTGCCAGCAATCCCGGCCACCAAGGGACCCAGTACTTC